One and the same sample provided the 18 T cell receptor beta chains below, sequenced in a study of identifying expanded T cells in peripheral blood. The data were produced by immunoSEQ multiplex PCR, yet TCRdb's version contains in-frame clones alone and is incomplete. The data hold some 75,000 clones, with almost 90% observed a single time. Sequencing input: blood. The receptor set was obtained from a person aged 18 to 75 in good health.

The V call is TRBV29-1, the J call TRBJ1-1; D is unclear. With 1 base removed from V and 1 base from J, the gap between germline ends came to 7 bases. The CDR3 extends over 13 amino acids. Per germline, CDR1 SQVTM and CDR2 ANQGSEA. The CDR3 DNA sequence: TGCAGCGTTGAAGGGGTTGGGAACACTGAAGCTTTCTTT. Translation: CSVEGVGNTEAFF.

The chain employs TRBV7-2 and TRBJ2-1; 11 bases match TRBD2. J lost 4 bases, V lost 5 bases, and 16 bases had no gene match. The CDR3 covers 19 residues. Per the germline V gene, CDR1 is SGHTA and CDR2 is FQGNSA. The DNA for the CDR3 is TGTGCCAGCAGCCCACGACCACCGGGACTAGCGGTTAAGTACAATGAGCAGTTCTTC. As protein: CASSPRPPGLAVKYNEQFF.

This clone occurred once. The chain employs TRBV15 and TRBJ2-1; weak D call: TRBD2 (6 bases). The CDR3 is 16 residues long. V was shortened by 1 base and J by 0 bases, with 10 bases between the two germline ends. The V gene's germline CDR1 is LNHNV and CDR2 YYDKDF (reference sequence). The CDR3 here is CATSRVGGFSYNEQFF. CDR3 DNA sequence: TGTGCCACCAGCAGAGTGGGAGGTTTCTCCTACAATGAGCAGTTCTTC.

The chain links TRBV18 to TRBJ1-4; D gene uncertain. There are 22 residues in the CDR3. From germline, CDR1 is KGHSH and CDR2 LQKENI. The V gene lost 0 bases and the J gene lost 0 bases, with 26 bases spanning the gap. The CDR3 loop is CASSPPIKGILEGSPTNEKLFF. CDR3 sequence (DNA): TGTGCCAGCTCACCACCTATAAAGGGTATATTAGAGGGATCTCCAACTAATGAAAAACTGTTTTTT.

The V call is TRBV7-2, the J call TRBJ2-5, with TRBD2 matching 12 bases. Germline CDR1 reads SGHTA; CDR2 reads FQGNSA. Trimming removed 5 bases from V and 0 bases from J; junction bases left unmatched: 10. The CDR3 contains 18 residues. This CDR3 reads CASSQGVRLAGDQETQYF. CDR3 in DNA: TGTGCCAGCAGCCAGGGGGTCCGACTAGCGGGGGACCAAGAGACCCAGTACTTC.

This clone was recorded only once. The chain recombines TRBV2 with TRBJ2-1; the D gene could be TRBD1 or TRBD2 (5 bases each). V was trimmed by 7 bases and J by 6 bases, leaving 13 bases between them. Germline V gene lookup returns CDR1 SNHLY and CDR2 FYNNEI. The CDR3 is made up of 13 amino acids. DNA for the CDR3: TGTGCCAGCACGGGACGAGTTCGCAATGAGCAGTTCTTC. This translates into CASTGRVRNEQFF.

The count of this clone is one. The chain has TRBV5-5 and TRBJ2-7; D is undetermined. Germline V gene data show CDR1 as SGHKS and CDR2 as YYEKEE (reference sequence). V was shortened by 1 base and J by 3 bases, with 14 bases between the two germline ends. The CDR3 has 15 amino acids. CDR3 loop: CASSLYQTPLYEQYF. The CDR3 DNA reads TGTGCCAGCAGCTTGTACCAGACCCCCCTCTACGAGCAGTACTTC.

The rearrangement uses TRBV30 and TRBJ1-2; 10 positions match TRBD1. The V gene end was trimmed by 4 bases and the J gene end by 8 bases; junction bases not matched to a gene: 16. CDR3 size: 16 residues. CDR1 and CDR2 (germline): GTSNPN, SVGIG (reference sequence). As DNA, the CDR3 is TGTGCCTGGAATACAAGACCGGGACAGGGGCTGATGGGCTACACCTTC. Amino acid sequence: CAWNTRPGQGLMGYTF. Complete variable domain (other parts from reference TRBV30 and TRBJ1-2): SQTIHQWPATLVQPVGSPLSLECTVEGTSNPNLYWYRQAAGRGLQLLFYSVGIGQISSEVPQNLSASRPQDRQFILSSKKLLLSDSGFYLCAWNTRPGQGLMGYTFGSGTRLTVV.

This clone was seen just once. This chain links TRBV6-1 with TRBJ2-2, with D possibly being TRBD1 (6 bases). CDR3 length equals 16 residues. V was clipped by 3 bases and J by 2 bases, with 13 bases between them. Germline V gene sequence: CDR1 MNHNS, CDR2 SASEGT. CDR3 loop: CASSEWGRGNTGELFF. CDR3 bases: TGTGCCAGCAGTGAGTGGGGCAGGGGAAACACCGGGGAGCTGTTTTTT.

The chain has TRBV7-2 and TRBJ2-1; no definite D call. CDR1 and CDR2 from the germline V gene are SGHTA and FQGNSA. V was cut by 3 bases and J by 6 bases, with 12 bases left in between. The CDR3 loop spans 14 amino acids. DNA of the CDR3: TGTGCCAGCAGCTTCCCGGGCCCCGGCAATGAGCAGTTCTTC. Its translation is CASSFPGPGNEQFF. The full variable domain, in which reference TRBV7-2 and TRBJ2-1 provide the parts outside the CDR3, is GAGVSQSPSNKVTEKGKDVELRCDPISGHTALYWYRQSLGQGLEFLIYFQGNSAPDKSGLPSDRFSAERTGGSVSTLTIQRTQQEDSAVYLCASSFPGPGNEQFFGPGTRLTVL.

This clone has just one count. V gene TRBV7-2 combines with J gene TRBJ2-3; D unresolved. Trimming removed 4 bases from V and 4 bases from J, with 15 bases in between. The CDR3 is 15 amino acids. Germline loops: CDR1 SGHTA, CDR2 FQGNSA. The CDR3 DNA follows: TGTGCCAGCAGCTCTGGGCCCTCCCCCCCAGATACGCAGTATTTT. Translation gives CASSSGPSPPDTQYF.

The J gene is TRBJ1-2, the V gene TRBV7-2; TRBD1 aligns across 9 bases. Germline-derived CDR1 and CDR2 are SGHTA and FQGNSA. V shed 5 bases, J shed 3 bases, and the junction held 4 bases outside the gene matches. The CDR3 runs to 14 residues. This CDR3 reads CASSPRTGDYGYTF. The CDR3 region has the DNA TGTGCCAGCAGCCCTAGGACAGGGGACTATGGCTACACCTTC.

The chain recombines TRBV5-5 with TRBJ2-7; D unresolved. Per the germline V gene, CDR1 is SGHKS and CDR2 is YYEKEE (reference sequence). CDR3 length: 12 residues. Trimming stripped 1 base from V and 7 bases from J, with 9 bases between. The DNA of the CDR3 is TGTGCCAGCAGCTTGTATCCCCCGGAGCAGTACTTC. Amino acids: CASSLYPPEQYF.

This CDR3 reads CASSRVDTDTQYF. The CDR3, as DNA: TGTGCCAGCTCCCGAGTTGACACAGATACGCAGTATTTT. The chain links TRBV6-5 to TRBJ2-3; D is undetermined. V was cut by 8 bases and J by 2 bases, with 11 bases left in between. The CDR3 covers 13 residues. Germline CDR1 and CDR2: MNHEY and SVGAGI.

The chain joins TRBV19 to TRBJ2-5; possibly TRBD1 for D (6 bases). V was trimmed by 7 bases and J by 4 bases, leaving 19 bases between them. The CDR3 has 15 residues. Germline V lookup: CDR1 LNHDA, CDR2 SQIVND (reference sequence). CDR3 sequence reads: CASKMMGAASETQYF. The CDR3, as DNA: TGTGCCAGTAAGATGATGGGGGCGGCATCAGAGACCCAGTACTTC.

V gene TRBV2 combines with J gene TRBJ2-7; D might be TRBD1 or TRBD2, each matching 5 bases. Germline CDR1 reads SNHLY; CDR2 reads FYNNEI. V was pared by 1 base and J by 6 bases, with 10 bases between. The CDR3 consists of 13 residues. The DNA of the CDR3 is TGTGCCAGCAGTGAAGACAGGCGGGTCGAGCAGTACTTC. Its translation: CASSEDRRVEQYF. Based on the CDR3 plus reference TRBV2 and TRBJ2-7, the full variable domain is EPEVTQTPSHQVTQMGQEVILRCVPISNHLYFYWYRQILGQKVEFLVSFYNNEISEKSEIFDDQFSVERPDGSNFTLKIRSTKLEDSAMYFCASSEDRRVEQYFGPGTRLTVT.

The chain links TRBV28 to TRBJ1-5; no clear D. CDR3 length: 13 amino acids. Trimming took off 3 bases at V and 5 bases at J, with 8 bases between the two ends. Germline CDR1 reads MDHEN; CDR2 reads SYDVKM. In DNA, the CDR3 is TGTGCCAGCAGTTTGGCCGGTTATCAGCCCCAGCATTTT. It yields the protein CASSLAGYQPQHF.

The chain employs TRBV5-8 and TRBJ2-3, with 8 bases matching TRBD2. This CDR3 contains 14 residues. The V gene's germline CDR1 is SGHTS and CDR2 YDEGEE. V was clipped by 4 bases and J by 4 bases; unmatched bases: 5. CDR3 DNA: TGTGCCAGCAGCCGAGGACTAGCCGCAGATACGCAGTATTTT. It yields the protein CASSRGLAADTQYF. Full variable domain (missing parts from reference TRBV5-8 and TRBJ2-3): EAGVTQSPTHLIKTRGQQATLRCSPISGHTSVYWYQQALGLGLQFLLWYDEGEERNRGNFPPRFSGRQFPNYSSELNVNALELEDSALYLCASSRGLAADTQYFGPGTRLTVL.